This record covers a single T cell receptor (beta chain). Its target is not known. Healthy bone marrow donors made up the donors. The data originate from a study of cytomegalovirus exposure and HLA in healthy donors. Study-wide points: Association of 17,000 or so TCR beta sequences with HLA alleles was found at 0.05 false discovery rate in a later analysis. A later analysis reportedly found fewer N-insertions in an Asian-associated ancestry cluster than the approximately 700-donor mean. In a later analysis, DRB1 alleles had the most associated TCRs; HLA-C alleles the fewest.

The CDR3 runs to 18 residues. Looked up from germline, CDR1 is SGHTS and CDR2 is YDEGEE. V lost 5 bases, J lost 3 bases, and 11 bases stayed unmatched. The PCR used 60 Vbeta and 13 Jbeta primers. Only in-frame clones appear in the TCRdb table, and some are missing; sequencing was by immunoSEQ multiplex PCR. Of 100,000 to 150,000 clones listed, roughly 80% are singletons. This chain uses TRBV5-8 with TRBJ2-1; 13 nucleotides align to TRBD2. The specimen was PBMCs. The sequence came from a man aged 25 to 40 in good health and CMV-seronegative. The CDR3 sequence: CASRYSLLAGGYYNEQFF. The CDR3 DNA is TGTGCCAGCAGGTACAGCCTACTAGCGGGAGGGTACTACAATGAGCAGTTCTTC.